The clone carrying this T cell receptor (beta chain) was counted ten times or more. Its antigen remains unidentified. The sample is drawn from a study of T cells after yellow fever vaccination. In the study overall: Fractions of limited cellularity were prepared by means of SMART-Seq v4 Ultra Low Input. Study results and caveats: Repertoires obtained by FACS sorting could include abundant clonotypes that entered as contaminants from the bulk population. The secondary T-cell response peaked on day 5, not day 15, but was weaker.

Template switching with 5'RACE generated the TCR cDNA and added a universal primer site and UMIs. Each CDR3 protein is one row after TCRdb ran MiXCR on the 5' RACE reads. Here the sample spans more than 300,000 distinct CDR3 sequences, about 4.5% being singletons. The trim removed 5 bases at V and 8 bases at J, leaving 24 bases unmatched. The CDR3 runs to 20 residues. CDR1 SGHTA and CDR2 FQGNSA come from the germline V gene. The receptor's source is a man aged 18-30 years who received the YFV17D yellow fever vaccine. The chain links TRBV7-2 to TRBJ2-3, with 11 bases that match TRBD2. The sample in question was PBMCs, obtained 15 days after the yellow fever booster vaccination. The CDR3 DNA reads TGTGCCAGCAGCCATGGCGAGGGGCGAGGACTAGCGGGCGGGGGTGGTACGCAGTATTTT. Translated, it gives CASSHGEGRGLAGGGGTQYF.